This T cell receptor (beta chain) was obtained from a study of blood T cell repertoires in COVID-19. Study overall: In each case, the material was cDNA or gDNA derived from T cells, B-cell-depleted T cells, or PBMCs.

The assay was immunoSEQ multiplex PCR, and TCRdb's table has in-frame clones only and misses some. The sample lists around 150,000 clones; around 84% were seen once. After removal of 3 bases from V and 7 bases from J, the junction contained 6 bases not matched to a gene. In germline, CDR1 is SQVTM, CDR2 ANQGSEA. The length of the CDR3 is 12 residues. Sequences were obtained from peripheral blood. The clonotype originates from a woman in her forties or fifties in a cohort sampled during active or convalescent COVID-19. This chain uses TRBV29-1 with TRBJ2-7, with 7 bases that match TRBD2. CDR3 sequence (DNA): TGCAGCGTTGAGGGGGGGACCAAAGAGCAGTACTTC. Its protein product is CSVEGGTKEQYF.